One and the same sample provided the 13 T cell receptor beta chains below, sequenced in a study of T cell responses to AZD1222 COVID-19 vaccine. Produced via immunoSEQ multiplex PCR; TCRdb's table is partial and in-frame only. The sample includes 80,000 to 100,000 clones, about 89% of them seen just once. This sample comprised peripheral blood, obtained on day 0 of AZD1222 vaccination. The receptors derive from an adult in good health.

This clone occurred once. V and J are TRBV7-8 and TRBJ1-2; D is uncertain. The CDR3 has 15 residues. Trimming shortened V by 0 bases and J by 8 bases, and 16 bases separated the two germline ends. Germline-derived CDR1 and CDR2 are SGHVS and FQNEAQ. CDR3 region: CASSLAGTTTRGYTF. CDR3 coding DNA: TGTGCCAGCAGCTTAGCGGGCACCACGACCCGGGGCTACACCTTC.

This sequence joins TRBV27 and TRBJ1-2, with D maybe TRBD1 (6 bases). CDR1 MNHEY and CDR2 SMNVEV come from the germline V gene (reference sequence). This CDR3 has 11 residues. The ends were cut back, 7 bases at V and 7 bases at J, with 10 bases in the middle. CDR3: CASKGGGGYTF. As DNA, the CDR3 is TGTGCCAGCAAAGGGGGGGGTGGCTACACCTTC.

The J gene is TRBJ2-3, the V gene TRBV7-2, with D uncertain. Trimming pared 2 bases from V and 4 bases from J, leaving 10 bases between. The CDR3 is 14 amino acids. CDR1 is SGHTA, CDR2 FQGNSA, per germline. This CDR3 reads CASSLNAPPDTQYF. CDR3 coding DNA: TGTGCCAGCAGCTTAAACGCGCCACCAGATACGCAGTATTTT.

The V and J genes are TRBV6-5 and TRBJ1-2; the D gene is possibly TRBD1 (6 bases). V shed 5 bases and J shed 1 base, with 14 bases lying between them. The germline V gene has CDR1 MNHEY and CDR2 SVGAGI. CDR3 length: 15 residues. The chain's CDR3 is CASSNEGQINYGYTF. The CDR3 region has the DNA TGTGCCAGCAGTAACGAGGGACAAATTAACTATGGCTACACCTTC.

V gene TRBV30 combines with J gene TRBJ2-3; D gene unclear. Germline values: CDR1 GTSNPN, CDR2 SVGIG (reference sequence). Deletions cut 0 bases from V and 5 bases from J, with 6 bases between. The length of the CDR3 is 12 residues. CDR3: CAWSVGGDTQYF. DNA of the CDR3: TGTGCCTGGAGTGTAGGTGGAGATACGCAGTATTTT.

Note on this clone: Compared with germline, one end of the junction differs, possibly owing to a read error. This chain links TRBV7-2 with TRBJ2-1; 9 bases agree with TRBD2. The CDR3 sequence is 14 residues long. CDR1 and CDR2 (germline): SGHTA, FQGNSA. Here the CDR3 DNA reads TGTGCCAGCAGCCTAGCGGGGAGCTACAATGAGCAGTTCTTC. This sequence encodes CASSLAGSYNEQFF.

This clone was detected only once. The rearrangement joins TRBV5-5 to TRBJ1-3; maybe TRBD1 (5 bases). V was trimmed by 0 bases and J by 0 bases, leaving 10 bases between them. Germline lookup yields CDR1 SGHKS and CDR2 YYEKEE (reference sequence). This CDR3 is 16 amino acids long. The CDR3 here is CASSLVGTRSGNTIYF. The CDR3 bases are TGTGCCAGCAGCTTGGTTGGGACGCGCTCTGGAAACACCATATATTTT.

The chain uses TRBV6-2 or TRBV6-3 and TRBJ2-5, with 10 bases fitting TRBD1. CDR3 length equals 15 residues. With V trimmed by 4 bases and J by 5 bases, 7 bases remained unmatched. Germline CDR1 MNHEY, CDR2 SVGEGT. CDR3 residues: CASSSRTGGTETQYF. CDR3 coding DNA: TGTGCCAGCAGTTCCCGGACAGGGGGAACGGAGACCCAGTACTTC.

The V gene is TRBV24-1, the J gene TRBJ1-5; a possible D gene is TRBD1 (5 bases). V lost 4 bases and J 4 bases, leaving 10 bases between the germline ends. The CDR3 sequence is 14 residues long. Germline-derived CDR1 and CDR2 are KGHDR and SFDVKD. The DNA for the CDR3 is TGTGCCACCAGTGAGGGGGGGTTTAATCAGCCCCAGCATTTT. This encodes CATSEGGFNQPQHF.

The chain joins TRBV25-1 to TRBJ2-7, with 8 bases matching TRBD1. V lost 3 bases to trimming and J lost 1 base; unmatched junction nucleotides: 5. Germline V gives CDR1 MGHDK, CDR2 SYGVNS. The CDR3 spans 15 residues. This CDR3 reads CASSDGNRGSYEQYF. CDR3 nucleotides: TGTGCCAGCAGTGACGGGAACAGGGGGTCCTACGAGCAGTACTTC.

The chain joins TRBV4-3 to TRBJ2-7; TRBD1 matches at 11 bases. V lost 4 bases and J lost 2; bases outside the gene matches: 4. The CDR3 covers 15 residues. The germline gives CDR1 LGHNA, CDR2 YSLEER. CDR3 sequence (DNA): TGCGCCAGCAGCCCGAAGGGACAGGGGGCCTACGAGCAGTACTTC. It codes for CASSPKGQGAYEQYF.

The gene calls are TRBV10-3 and TRBJ1-3; D may be TRBD1 (5 bases). The CDR3 is 14 residues long. Germline CDR1 reads ENHRY; CDR2 reads SYGVKD. Trimming took off 3 bases at V and 0 bases at J, with 6 bases between the two ends. For the CDR3, the DNA is TGTGCCATCAGTGACAGGGACTCTGGAAACACCATATATTTT. The encoded protein is CAISDRDSGNTIYF.

V and J are TRBV18 and TRBJ1-2; maybe TRBD1 (6 bases). CDR3 size: 16 residues. Germline-derived CDR1 and CDR2 are KGHSH and LQKENI. V shed 4 bases and J shed 0 bases, with 15 bases lying between them. CDR3 protein: CASSRQSGQTNYGYTF. Written as DNA, the CDR3 is TGTGCCAGCTCACGACAGTCAGGACAGACTAACTATGGCTACACCTTC.